This T cell receptor (beta chain) was identified during a study of beta chain features in type 1 diabetes. Averaging about 120 mL, one heparinised blood draw was given by each donor. The study, taken as a whole, reports: Shortening that was moderate but significant affected the TCRB CDR3s of Type 1 diabetes patients in all four CD4+ subsets.

About this clone itself: Its antigen is unidentified.

After removal of 0 bases from V and 0 bases from J, the junction contained 11 bases not matched to a gene. The CDR3 contains 20 residues. Sequencing targeted expressed TCRB transcripts, as all isolated RNA had been reverse transcribed. TCRdb's copy holds only in-frame clones and misses some; the assay was immunoSEQ multiplex PCR. The sample contains approximately 400,000 clones, more than 13% of which appear only once. The chain uses TRBV23-1 and TRBJ2-4; TRBD2 matches at 10 bases. TRBV23-1 is annotated as an ORF whose role is uncertain. The sequence came from a woman younger than 30 in good health. Sequencing used naive CD4+ T cells from blood. CDR3 nucleotides: TGCGCCAGCAGTCAATCGATGGGAGCGGGGGGGGTACTAGCCAAAAACATTCAGTACTTC. Protein: CASSQSMGAGGVLAKNIQYF.